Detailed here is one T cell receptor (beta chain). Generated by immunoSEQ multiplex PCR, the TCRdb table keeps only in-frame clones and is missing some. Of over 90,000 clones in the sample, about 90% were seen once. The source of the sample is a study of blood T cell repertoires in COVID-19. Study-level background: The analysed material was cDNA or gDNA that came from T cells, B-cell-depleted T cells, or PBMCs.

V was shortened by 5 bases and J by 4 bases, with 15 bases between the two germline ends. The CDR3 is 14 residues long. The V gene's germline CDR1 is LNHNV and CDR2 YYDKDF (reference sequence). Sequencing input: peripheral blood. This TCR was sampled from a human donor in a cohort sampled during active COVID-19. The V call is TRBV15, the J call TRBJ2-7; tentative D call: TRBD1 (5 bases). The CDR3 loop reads CATSRGQGNYEQYF. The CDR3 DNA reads TGTGCCACCAGCCGCGGACAAGGAAATTACGAGCAGTACTTC.